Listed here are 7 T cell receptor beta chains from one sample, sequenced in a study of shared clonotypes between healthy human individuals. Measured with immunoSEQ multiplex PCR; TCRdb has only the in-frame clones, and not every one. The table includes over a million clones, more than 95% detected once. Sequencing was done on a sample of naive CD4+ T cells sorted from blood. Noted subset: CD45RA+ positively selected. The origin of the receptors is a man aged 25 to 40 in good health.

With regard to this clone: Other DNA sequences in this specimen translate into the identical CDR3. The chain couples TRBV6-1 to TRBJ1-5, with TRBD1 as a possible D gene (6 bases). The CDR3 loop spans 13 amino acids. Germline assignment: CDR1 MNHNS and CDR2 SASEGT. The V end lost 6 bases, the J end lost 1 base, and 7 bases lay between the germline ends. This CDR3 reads CASSDRSNQPQHF. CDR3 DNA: TGTGCCAGCAGCGACAGGAGCAATCAGCCCCAGCATTTT.

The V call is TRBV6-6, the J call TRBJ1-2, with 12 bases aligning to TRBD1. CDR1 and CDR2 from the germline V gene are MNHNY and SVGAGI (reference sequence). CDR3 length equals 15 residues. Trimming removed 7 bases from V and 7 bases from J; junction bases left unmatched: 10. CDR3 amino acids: CASIQVGQGAFGYTF. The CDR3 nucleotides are TGTGCCAGCATCCAGGTGGGACAGGGGGCTTTTGGCTACACCTTC.

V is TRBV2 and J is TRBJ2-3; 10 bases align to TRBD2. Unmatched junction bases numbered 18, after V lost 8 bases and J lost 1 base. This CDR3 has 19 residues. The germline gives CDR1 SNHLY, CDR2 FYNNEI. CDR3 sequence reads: CASASGRASGGLRTDTQYF. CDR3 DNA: TGTGCCAGCGCGAGCGGGAGGGCCAGTGGTGGTCTGCGCACAGATACGCAGTATTTT. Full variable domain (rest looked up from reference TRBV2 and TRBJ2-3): EPEVTQTPSHQVTQMGQEVILRCVPISNHLYFYWYRQILGQKVEFLVSFYNNEISEKSEIFDDQFSVERPDGSNFTLKIRSTKLEDSAMYFCASASGRASGGLRTDTQYFGPGTRLTVL.

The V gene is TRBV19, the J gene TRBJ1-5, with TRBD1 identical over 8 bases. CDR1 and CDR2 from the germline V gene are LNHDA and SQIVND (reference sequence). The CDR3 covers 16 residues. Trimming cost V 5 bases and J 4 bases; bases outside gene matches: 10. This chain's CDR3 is CASSEVTGAFNQPQHF. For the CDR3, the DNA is TGTGCCAGTAGTGAAGTGACAGGGGCTTTTAATCAGCCCCAGCATTTT.

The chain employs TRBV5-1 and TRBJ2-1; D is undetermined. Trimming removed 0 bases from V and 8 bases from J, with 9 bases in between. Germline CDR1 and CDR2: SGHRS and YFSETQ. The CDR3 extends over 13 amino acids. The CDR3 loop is CASSLVVSHEQFF. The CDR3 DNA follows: TGCGCCAGCAGCTTGGTTGTTAGTCATGAGCAGTTCTTC.

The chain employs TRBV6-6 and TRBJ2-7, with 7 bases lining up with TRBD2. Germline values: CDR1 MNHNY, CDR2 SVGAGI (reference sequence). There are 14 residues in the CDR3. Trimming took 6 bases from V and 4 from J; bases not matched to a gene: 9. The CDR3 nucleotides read TGTGCCAGCAGCATACCGGGACTACCTTACGAGCAGTACTTC. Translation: CASSIPGLPYEQYF.

DNA of the CDR3: TGTGCCAGCCGAGGGTTTACAGGGGTTGGAAACACCATATATTTT. Protein: CASRGFTGVGNTIYF. This chain uses TRBV6-6 with TRBJ1-3; 7 bases are a match to TRBD1. The CDR3 is made up of 15 amino acids. Trimming took 8 bases from V and 3 from J; bases not matched to a gene: 10. Germline assignment: CDR1 MNHNY and CDR2 SVGAGI (reference sequence).